This TCR beta chain stems from a study of T cell responses to AZD1222 COVID-19 vaccine. Trimming stripped 2 bases from V and 3 bases from J, with 15 bases between. The V gene's germline CDR1 is SGHDT and CDR2 YYEEEE. CDR3 length equals 15 residues. The method was immunoSEQ multiplex PCR; TCRdb's version includes in-frame clones alone and lacks a portion of them. The sample lists roughly 150,000 clones; about 89% were seen once. Study-wide points: Across spike, vaccine-associated CD4 TCRs were found, dominant at 160-218 and 743-854. Rises in breadth and depth of Spike-specific TCRs came after two AZD1222 doses.

On this clone itself: What it binds is not known.

The V and J genes are TRBV5-6 and TRBJ2-7, with D perhaps assigned TRBD1 or TRBD2 (6 bases each). The sequencing here drew on peripheral blood, taken 28 days after the second AZD1222 dose. The clonotype originates from an adult who received the AZD1222 COVID-19 vaccine. In nucleotides, the CDR3 is TGTGCCAGCAGCTTAGCGGTCGGGGGCTACTACGAGCAGTACTTC. As protein: CASSLAVGGYYEQYF.